The rows below give T cell receptor beta chains drawn from one sample of a study of identical twins. TCRdb reprocessed the 5' RACE reads with MiXCR, giving one entry per CDR3 protein. This table holds hundreds of thousands of distinct CDR3 sequences, approximately 9% found once. Sequencing was done on a sample of memory (CD45RO+) T cells sorted from blood. The source is a woman under 30 in good health. CDR3s include the opening cysteine and the closing phenylalanine or tryptophan. Each record gives: J gene, clone size, D gene, V gene, CDR3 DNA, CDR3 protein. The D gene is left open where the match is weak. The size field is filled for only some rows; it gives once, few, many or a size class.

TRBJ2-2 - - TRBV4-3 TGCGCCAGCAGCCAGGATAAGGGATCAAACACCGGGGAGCTGTTTTTT CASSQDKGSNTGELFF
TRBJ1-4 few - TRBV4-3 TGCGCCAGCAGCCAAGGACACAAGCGGGAAAAACTGTTTTTT CASSQGHKREKLFF
TRBJ2-3 few TRBD2 TRBV20-1 TGCAGTGCTAGCTACGGGGGGGCGAACACAGATACGCAGTATTTT CSASYGGANTDTQYF
TRBJ2-3 - TRBD2 TRBV11-2 TGTGCCAGCAGCTTTGCTAGCGGTAGCACAGATACGCAGTATTTT CASSFASGSTDTQYF
TRBJ2-5 - - TRBV30 TGTGCCTGGAGTGGACTCCGGGCGGAGACCCAGTACTTC CAWSGLRAETQYF
TRBJ2-7 few - TRBV20-1 TGCAGTGCTACCTCAGGGGGGTCTAGCTACGAGCAGTACTTC CSATSGGSSYEQYF
TRBJ2-5 few - TRBV7-6 TGTGCCAGCAACCCTAAAAGCCAAGAGACCCAGTACTTC CASNPKSQETQYF
TRBJ2-2 - - TRBV12-3/TRBV12-4 TGTGCCAGCAGGGATAGGTACGGGGGAAACACCGGGGAGCTGTTTTTT CASRDRYGGNTGELFF
TRBJ1-2 many TRBD1 TRBV5-1 TGCGCCAGCAGCTTGGATCCCGGACAGGGGGGCTATGGCTACACCTTC CASSLDPGQGGYGYTF
TRBJ2-1 few - TRBV27 TGTGCCAGCAGTCCCGAGTGGAGAGGGTTCTTC CASSPEWRGFF
TRBJ2-1 few TRBD2 TRBV18 TGTGCCAGCTCACCAACGGGACTAAGCCACAATGAGCAGTTCTTC CASSPTGLSHNEQFF
TRBJ2-7 few TRBD1 TRBV7-9 TGTGCCAGCAGCAATACCGGGACAGGGGCCTCTCGACCGGAGCAGTACTTC CASSNTGTGASRPEQYF
TRBJ2-3 - - TRBV11-3 TGTGCCAGCAGCTTAGGGGGTAGACCTTCAGATACGCAGTATTTT CASSLGGRPSDTQYF
TRBJ2-5 few TRBD2 TRBV2 TGTGCCAGCAGTTCTACTAGCGGGACTGAAGAGACCCAGTACTTC CASSSTSGTEETQYF
TRBJ2-3 - - TRBV6-5 TGTGCCAGCAGTTACTCTATGACGACCACAGATACGCAGTATTTT CASSYSMTTTDTQYF
TRBJ2-4 - - TRBV20-1 TGCAGTGCTCCCCGGGAAAACATTCAGTACTTC CSAPRENIQYF